These T cell receptor beta chains were read from a single sample in a study of PD-1 blockade in classical Hodgkin lymphoma. Assay used: immunoSEQ multiplex PCR; TCRdb lists only in-frame clones, some missing. This table holds under 20,000 clones, about 75% found once. The sample in question was CD4+ T cells from blood, obtained before the fourth cycle of nivolumab. The receptors here all came from a human donor with classical Hodgkin lymphoma. CDR3s include the opening cysteine and the closing phenylalanine or tryptophan. A D gene is named only where the DNA matches it firmly. For some rows the clone size is stated as once, few or many, or as a class when expanded; others skip it.

j_call	d_call	clone_size	v_call	cdr3_nt	cdr3_aa
TRBJ1-5	TRBD1	few	TRBV2	TGTGCCAGCAGTCGTGACAGGGGGGTAGGCAATCAGCCCCAGCATTTT	CASSRDRGVGNQPQHF
TRBJ1-2	TRBD1	.	TRBV28	TGTGCCAGCATTACCCCGACAGGGAGGGAGGGCTACACCTTC	CASITPTGREGYTF
TRBJ2-3	TRBD2	.	TRBV5-1	TGCGCCAGCAGCAACTTTAGCGGGTCACGCACAGATACGCAGTATTTT	CASSNFSGSRTDTQYF
TRBJ1-2	TRBD1	few	TRBV19	TGTGCCAGTAGCAACAGGGGTGGAGGCTACACCTTC	CASSNRGGGYTF
TRBJ2-7	TRBD1	.	TRBV5-1	TGCGCCAGCAGCTTGGTAGGGGGCTCGTACGAGCAGTACTTC	CASSLVGGSYEQYF
TRBJ1-2	TRBD1	.	TRBV5-4	TGTGCCAGCTCCCCACTCGGGAGACAGGGGGAATACTATGGCTACACCTTC	CASSPLGRQGEYYGYTF
TRBJ2-3	.	.	TRBV4-3	TGCGCCAGCAGCCAAGAGAACTATCGCACAGATACGCAGTATTTT	CASSQENYRTDTQYF
TRBJ2-3	.	.	TRBV7-2	TGTGCCAGCAGCCGCACGGGCCTAAGCACAGATACGCAGTATTTT	CASSRTGLSTDTQYF
TRBJ1-1	.	.	TRBV2	TGTGCCAGCAGTTTTGAGGGTTTTGGGGAAGCTTTCTTT	CASSFEGFGEAFF
TRBJ1-1	.	few	TRBV5-4	TGTGCCAGCAGCTTTAACGGCGGCACTGAAGCTTTCTTT	CASSFNGGTEAFF
TRBJ2-1	.	.	TRBV2	TGTGCCAGCGGCGCGAGAGGGTCTAATGAGCAGTTCTTC	CASGARGSNEQFF
TRBJ2-2	.	.	TRBV6-6	TGTGCCAGTGGGGGGCTCCCCTGGGATGACACCGGGGAGCTGTTTTTT	CASGGLPWDDTGELFF
TRBJ1-2	.	few	TRBV19	TGTGCCAGTATGCGGGGGGCTGGTGGCTACACCTTC	CASMRGAGGYTF
TRBJ2-7	TRBD2	.	TRBV6-4	TGTGCCAGCAGTGAGAGAGGGCGGGAGAGTGTCTGCTACGAGCAGTACTTC	CASSERGRESVCYEQYF
TRBJ2-7	.	once	TRBV18	TGTGCCAGCTCATCAGGGGTCAGGGTCTACGAGCAGTACTTC	CASSSGVRVYEQYF
TRBJ2-1	TRBD2	.	TRBV28	TGTGCCAGCAGGGATATAGCGGGAGTTTACAAGGAGCAGTTCTTC	CASRDIAGVYKEQFF
TRBJ1-5	.	.	TRBV18	TGTGCCAGCTCAAAGTCCCCGGACAATCAGCCCCAGCATTTT	CASSKSPDNQPQHF
TRBJ1-2	.	.	TRBV29-1	TGCAGCGTTAGCACCGGGCCCCGCTATGGCTACACCTTC	CSVSTGPRYGYTF
TRBJ2-2	.	.	TRBV5-1	TGCGCCAGCAGCTTGGCCTCGGGCGGGGAGCTGTTTTTT	CASSLASGGELFF
TRBJ2-3	TRBD1	.	TRBV6-6	TGTGCCAGCAGAGCCGGGACAGCCGGCACAGATACGCAGTATTTT	CASRAGTAGTDTQYF
TRBJ1-5	.	.	TRBV2	TGTGCCAGCAGTGAAATCCATGGCAGGGTTTGGAATAGCAATCAGCCCCAGCATTTT	CASSEIHGRVWNSNQPQHF
TRBJ1-4	.	.	TRBV28	TGTGCCAGCAGTTTAATTGGGGCTAATGAAAAACTGTTTTTT	CASSLIGANEKLFF
TRBJ2-1	TRBD1	.	TRBV30	TGTGCCTGGAGTGAGTACCCGGGACAGGTACAGTTCTTC	CAWSEYPGQVQFF
TRBJ2-1	TRBD2	.	TRBV11-2	TGTGCCAGCAGCTCGGATCGACTAGCGGGAGGTAGGGGCAATGAGCAGTTCTTC	CASSSDRLAGGRGNEQFF
TRBJ1-1	.	few	TRBV2	TGTGCCAGCAGGAGAGCGAACACTGAAGCTTTCTTT	CASRRANTEAFF
TRBJ2-7	.	few	TRBV11-2	TGTGCCAGCAGCTTAGGTTCCGGATCCTACGAGCAGTACTTC	CASSLGSGSYEQYF
TRBJ1-4	.	.	TRBV10-3	TGTGCCATCAGTGAGTTGTCCGATAATGAAAAACTGTTTTTT	CAISELSDNEKLFF
TRBJ1-2	.	few	TRBV9	TGTGCCAGCAGCGTAGGGTCGGGCACAGGCTACACCTTC	CASSVGSGTGYTF
TRBJ1-2	.	.	TRBV6-5	TGTGCCAGCAGTTACTCCGGGGTGGATCACTATGGCTACACCTTC	CASSYSGVDHYGYTF
TRBJ1-1	.	.	TRBV7-2	TGTGCCAGCAGCCATACTACCGGGGCCTACGACACTGAAGCTTTCTTT	CASSHTTGAYDTEAFF
TRBJ2-3	.	.	TRBV6-5	TGTGCCAGCAGTAACACAGATACGCAGTATTTT	CASSNTDTQYF
TRBJ2-1	.	.	TRBV6-1	TGTGCCAGCAGTAGAGATTTGGACAATGAGCAGTTCTTC	CASSRDLDNEQFF
TRBJ2-2	TRBD2	.	TRBV18	TGTGCCAGCTCAACCGGACTAGCGGGCGGGGAGCTGTTTTTT	CASSTGLAGGELFF
TRBJ1-2	.	few	TRBV19	TGTGCCAGTAGTGTCACGAGATACGATGGCTACACCTTC	CASSVTRYDGYTF
TRBJ2-5	TRBD2	.	TRBV11-2	TGTGCCAGCATCCGCGGGCGGGGACTAGCAGGGGAGACCCAGTACTTC	CASIRGRGLAGETQYF
TRBJ2-1	TRBD2	.	TRBV18	TGTGCCAGCTCACCACGGACTAGCGGGAAAATCTCCTACAATGAGCAGTTCTTC	CASSPRTSGKISYNEQFF
TRBJ2-3	TRBD2	.	TRBV7-8	TGTGCCAGCAGCCCCAGGACTAGGAGGGCAGATACGCAGTATTTT	CASSPRTRRADTQYF
TRBJ2-7	TRBD2	.	TRBV9	TGTGCCAGCAGCGTAGGGTCGGGAGGGATGCACGAGCAGTACTTC	CASSVGSGGMHEQYF
TRBJ1-2	TRBD1	.	TRBV29-1	TGCAGCGCCCGTAATACAGGGGGCGCAGGCTATGGCTACACCTTC	CSARNTGGAGYGYTF
TRBJ2-5	.	.	TRBV14	TGTGCCAGCAGCCGGGTCGCCAGGGGTGTACTCCTCCCTCAGTACTTC	CASSRVARGVLLPQYF
TRBJ2-7	TRBD2	.	TRBV6-1	TGTGCCAGCAGTGGAAACTCCCGGACTAGCGGGAGGGGCGAGCAGTACTTC	CASSGNSRTSGRGEQYF
TRBJ1-3	.	.	TRBV5-1	TGCGCCAGCAGCTTGGCCACCAGTCCTGGAAACACCATATATTTT	CASSLATSPGNTIYF
TRBJ2-7	.	.	TRBV6-5	TGTGCCAGCAGTTACGCGGTAGCGGCCTACGAGCAGTACTTC	CASSYAVAAYEQYF